This T cell receptor (beta chain) was found in a study of post-analysis software for immune sequencing data. Study results and caveats: When patients were compared with controls, about five TRBV segments were more frequent, TRBV5-6, TRBV5-1 and TRBV20-1 among them.

The library was made from cDNA and included unique molecular identifiers. MiXCR, run by TCRdb on the PCR reads, gives a single entry per CDR3 protein. The table lists hundreds of thousands of distinct CDR3 sequences, roughly 46% of them singletons. On this clonotype: Its antigen is unidentified.

The CDR3 has 12 amino acids. V lost 7 bases and J lost 6, with 11 bases in between. Material: blood. This rearrangement joins TRBV12-3 or TRBV12-4 to TRBJ2-3; D gene ambiguous. The receptor was derived from a girl between 10 and 17 years old with multiple sclerosis. CDR3 residues: CASTPRQDTQYF. The CDR3 coding sequence is TGTGCCAGCACCCCCAGGCAGGATACGCAGTATTTT.